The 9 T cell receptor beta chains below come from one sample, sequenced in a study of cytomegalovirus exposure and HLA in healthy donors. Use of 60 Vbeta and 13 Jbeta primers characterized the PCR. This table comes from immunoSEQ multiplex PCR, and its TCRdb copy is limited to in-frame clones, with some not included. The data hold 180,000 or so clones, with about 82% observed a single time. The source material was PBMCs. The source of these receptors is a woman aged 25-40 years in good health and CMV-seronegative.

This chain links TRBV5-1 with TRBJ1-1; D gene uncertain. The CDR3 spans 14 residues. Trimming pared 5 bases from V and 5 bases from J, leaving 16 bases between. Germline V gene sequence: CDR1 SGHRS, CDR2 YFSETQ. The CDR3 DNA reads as TGCGCCAGCAGTAAAACAGCAGGAGGGACTGAAGCTTTCTTT. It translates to CASSKTAGGTEAFF.

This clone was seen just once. For the CDR3, the DNA is TGTGCCAGCAGTGAAAACCGACCAGACTTAGGAGGTACGCAGTATTTT. Translated: CASSENRPDLGGTQYF. The chain uses TRBV2 and TRBJ2-3, with a weak D call TRBD2 (5 bases). V shed 2 bases and J shed 8 bases, with 20 bases lying between them. Looked up from germline, CDR1 is SNHLY and CDR2 is FYNNEI. The CDR3 runs to 16 residues.

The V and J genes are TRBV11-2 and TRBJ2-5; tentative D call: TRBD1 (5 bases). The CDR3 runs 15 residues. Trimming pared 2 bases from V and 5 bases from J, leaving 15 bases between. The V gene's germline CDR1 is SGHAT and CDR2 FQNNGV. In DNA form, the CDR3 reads TGTGCCAGCAGCTTATCCGATCGGTACAGGGAGACCCAGTACTTC. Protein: CASSLSDRYRETQYF.

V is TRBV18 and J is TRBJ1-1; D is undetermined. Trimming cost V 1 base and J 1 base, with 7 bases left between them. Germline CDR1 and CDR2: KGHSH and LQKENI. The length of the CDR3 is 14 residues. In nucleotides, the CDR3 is TGTGCCAGCTCACCACGTCAGTCGAACACTGAAGCTTTCTTT. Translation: CASSPRQSNTEAFF.

The CDR3 loop is CASSPPVKGGIQYF. CDR3 DNA sequence: TGTGCCAGCTCACCACCGGTGAAAGGGGGCATTCAGTACTTC. The rearrangement joins TRBV18 to TRBJ2-4, with D possibly TRBD1 on 6 matching bases. The V end lost 0 bases, the J end lost 9 bases, and 12 bases lay between the germline ends. This CDR3 has 14 amino acids. Germline V CDR1 and CDR2: KGHSH, LQKENI.

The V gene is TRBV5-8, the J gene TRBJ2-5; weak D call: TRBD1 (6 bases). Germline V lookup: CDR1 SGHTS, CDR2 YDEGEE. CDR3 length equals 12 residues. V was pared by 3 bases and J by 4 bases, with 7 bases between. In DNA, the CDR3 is TGTGCCAGCAGCTCCAGGGGAGAGACCCAGTACTTC. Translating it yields CASSSRGETQYF.

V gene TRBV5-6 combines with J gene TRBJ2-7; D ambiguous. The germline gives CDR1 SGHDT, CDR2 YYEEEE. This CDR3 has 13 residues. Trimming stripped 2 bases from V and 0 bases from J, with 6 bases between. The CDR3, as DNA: TGTGCCAGCAGCTTCCTCCCCTCCTACGAGCAGTACTTC. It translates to CASSFLPSYEQYF. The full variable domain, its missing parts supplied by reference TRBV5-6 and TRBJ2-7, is DAGVTQSPTHLIKTRGQQVTLRCSPKSGHDTVSWYQQALGQGPQFIFQYYEEEERQRGNFPDRFSGHQFPNYSSELNVNALLLGDSALYLCASSFLPSYEQYFGPGTRLTVT.

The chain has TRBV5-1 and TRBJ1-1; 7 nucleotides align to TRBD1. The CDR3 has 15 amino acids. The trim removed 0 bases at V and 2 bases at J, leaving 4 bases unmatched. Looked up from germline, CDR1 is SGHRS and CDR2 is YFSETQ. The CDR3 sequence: CASSLGGTANTEAFF. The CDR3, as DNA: TGCGCCAGCAGCTTGGGAGGGACAGCCAACACTGAAGCTTTCTTT.

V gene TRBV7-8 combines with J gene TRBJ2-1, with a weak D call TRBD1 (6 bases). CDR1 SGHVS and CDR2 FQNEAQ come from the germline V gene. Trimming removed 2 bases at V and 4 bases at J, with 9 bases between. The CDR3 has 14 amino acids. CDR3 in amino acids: CASSLRTEYNEQFF. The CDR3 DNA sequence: TGTGCCAGCAGCTTAAGGACAGAGTACAATGAGCAGTTCTTC.